Below, 32 T cell receptor beta chains from the same sample are listed, as sequenced in a study of OX40 agonist ivuxolimab in advanced cancers. Receptor amplification or capture employed the immunoSEQ multiplex PCR assay. Drawn from immuneACCESS, this table holds only the in-frame rearrangements with V and J called that TCRdb kept. Clones are partly lost; checked studies trace under half to an unresolved V gene and leave the rest unexplained. The sample data list 60,000 or so clones, and nearly 90% of these were observed just once. The ten largest account for around 12% of the sample. Sequenced material: CD4+ or CD8+ T cells sorted from blood, taken in a trial of the OX40 agonist ivuxolimab. The receptors shown here come from an adult with an advanced solid tumor such as melanoma, head and neck, liver or kidney cancer.

The chain joins TRBV4-1 to TRBJ2-2; perhaps TRBD1 as D (5 bases). Looked up from germline, CDR1 is MGHRA and CDR2 is YSYEKL. The CDR3 totals 15 residues. V lost 4 bases, J lost 5 bases, and 14 bases lay in between. Here the CDR3 reads CASSRSEGVTGELFF. The CDR3 DNA follows: TGCGCCAGCAGCCGGAGCGAAGGGGTGACCGGGGAGCTGTTTTTT.

With regard to this clone: Distinct nucleotide sequences in the sample also encode this CDR3. This rearrangement joins TRBV6-1 to TRBJ2-5; no firm D call. The V gene lost 0 bases and the J gene lost 4 bases, with 15 bases spanning the gap. The germline V gene has CDR1 MNHNS and CDR2 SASEGT. The CDR3 runs 16 residues. CDR3 protein: CASSEAVTPFTETQYF. The CDR3 coding sequence is TGTGCCAGCAGTGAAGCTGTCACCCCTTTTACAGAGACCCAGTACTTC.

This clone was detected once. The CDR3 coding sequence is TGTGCCAGTAGTATTACCCCGGTGGGTAATGAGCAGTTCTTC. It translates to CASSITPVGNEQFF. The J gene is TRBJ2-1, the V gene TRBV19; D gene uncertain. Between the trimmed V and J ends, which lost 3 bases and 7 bases, there was a span of 13 bases. The CDR3 is 14 amino acids. Germline V gene sequence: CDR1 LNHDA, CDR2 SQIVND (reference sequence).

The J gene is TRBJ1-5, the V gene TRBV27, with 8 bases matching TRBD1. Looked up from germline, CDR1 is MNHEY and CDR2 is SMNVEV (reference sequence). This CDR3 spans 16 amino acids. V was clipped by 5 bases and J by 7 bases; unmatched bases: 13. Here the CDR3 DNA reads TGTGCCAGCAGTATCGGACAGGGAGGGGCCCCCCAGCCCCAGCATTTT. Protein product: CASSIGQGGAPQPQHF.

J is TRBJ1-4 and V is TRBV6-6; 7 nucleotides match TRBD1. Germline V gene lookup returns CDR1 MNHNY and CDR2 SVGAGI (reference sequence). Unmatched junction bases numbered 4, after V lost 2 bases and J lost 1 base. This CDR3 is built from 16 residues. The CDR3 reads CASSYRTGETNEKLFF. CDR3 bases: TGTGCCAGCAGTTACCGGACAGGAGAAACTAATGAAAAACTGTTTTTT.

The chain has TRBV19 and TRBJ2-1; 7 bases agree with TRBD1. With V trimmed by 7 bases and J by 9 bases, 9 bases remained unmatched. This CDR3 spans 13 amino acids. Germline V gene data show CDR1 as LNHDA and CDR2 as SQIVND (reference sequence). The CDR3 coding sequence is TGTGCCAGTATGAGACAGGGAGCAAGTGAGCAGTTCTTC. It yields the protein CASMRQGASEQFF.

This clone was detected a few times. The chain links TRBV27 to TRBJ1-2, with 9 bases matching TRBD1. The CDR3 spans 15 residues. Germline lookup yields CDR1 MNHEY and CDR2 SMNVEV (reference sequence). With V trimmed by 4 bases and J by 4 bases, 7 bases remained unmatched. In DNA form, the CDR3 reads TGTGCCAGCAGTTCCCTCCTGGGACAGGGCTATGGCTACACCTTC. Translating it yields CASSSLLGQGYGYTF.

V usage is TRBV2 and J usage is TRBJ2-5, with TRBD2 matching 11 bases. CDR1 SNHLY and CDR2 FYNNEI come from the germline V gene. Trimming at V came to 6 bases and at J to 3 bases, leaving 6 bases not matched to a gene. This CDR3 spans 15 amino acids. CDR3 sequence (DNA): TGTGCCAGCAGGGAACTAGCGGGAGTTGAAGAGACCCAGTACTTC. Translating it yields CASRELAGVEETQYF.

The chain has TRBV7-9 and TRBJ1-1; 10 nucleotides line up with TRBD1. Per the germline V gene, CDR1 is SEHNR and CDR2 is FQNEAQ (reference sequence). V dropped 5 bases and J dropped 5; count of bases not matched to a gene: 11. The CDR3 totals 16 residues. CDR3 nucleotides: TGTGCCAGCAGCCCCCGGGACAGGGGTTTGTGGACTGAAGCTTTCTTT. Protein sequence: CASSPRDRGLWTEAFF.

The chain combines TRBV11-2 with TRBJ1-3, with 7 bases that match TRBD1. Germline V gene lookup returns CDR1 SGHAT and CDR2 FQNNGV. This CDR3 has 16 residues. V shed 5 bases, J shed 1 base, and the junction held 8 bases outside the gene matches. Here the CDR3 reads CASSRGQILSGNTIYF. CDR3 DNA sequence: TGTGCCAGCAGCCGGGGACAGATACTATCTGGAAACACCATATATTTT.

The chain employs TRBV30 and TRBJ1-2; weak D call: TRBD1 (5 bases). The germline V and J ends were trimmed by 1 base and 5 bases, with 17 bases remaining between them. The CDR3 has 15 amino acids. Per germline, CDR1 GTSNPN and CDR2 SVGIG (reference sequence). CDR3 protein: CAWSAAQGAVYGYTF. For the CDR3, the DNA is TGTGCCTGGAGTGCTGCCCAAGGGGCAGTATATGGCTACACCTTC.

This chain connects TRBV11-2 to TRBJ2-7, with D perhaps being TRBD1 or TRBD2 (6 bases each). This CDR3 spans 13 amino acids. V was trimmed by 3 bases and J by 3 bases, leaving 9 bases between them. The germline V gene has CDR1 SGHAT and CDR2 FQNNGV. DNA of the CDR3: TGTGCCAGCAGCTTCGGGGGCTTCTACGAGCAGTACTTC. It is translated as CASSFGGFYEQYF.

This clone is a singleton in its sample. The chain carries TRBV27 and TRBJ2-7; TRBD2 aligns across 10 bases. The CDR3 covers 14 residues. J gave up 2 bases and V 8 bases, and 6 bases lay outside the gene matches. Germline V CDR1 and CDR2: MNHEY, SMNVEV (reference sequence). The CDR3 coding sequence is TGTGCCAGCGCCCCAACTAGCGGGGCCTACGAGCAGTACTTC. It translates to CASAPTSGAYEQYF.

This chain links TRBV4-1 with TRBJ1-1; unclear D gene. V was pared by 2 bases and J by 1 base, with 8 bases between. The CDR3 covers 14 residues. Germline CDR1 MGHRA, CDR2 YSYEKL. CDR3 DNA: TGCGCCAGCAGCCAATCCCCCGGGAACACTGAAGCTTTCTTT. This translates into CASSQSPGNTEAFF.

The chain has TRBV6-1 and TRBJ1-6, with D perhaps TRBD1 (5 bases). Per germline, CDR1 MNHNS and CDR2 SASEGT. The CDR3 is 15 amino acids. V gave up 7 bases and J gave up 8 bases, with 18 bases separating them. The CDR3 coding sequence is TGTGCCAGCACGCTGCCGGGGAAAGGGGATTCACCCCTCCACTTT. Translating it yields CASTLPGKGDSPLHF.

This chain links TRBV7-9 with TRBJ1-5; 7 positions agree with TRBD1. CDR1 and CDR2 from the germline V gene are SEHNR and FQNEAQ (reference sequence). The CDR3 sequence is 15 residues long. V shed 5 bases and J 4 bases; nucleotides not matched to a gene: 8. The CDR3 nucleotides are TGTGCCAGCAGCCTCCCGGGACAGAGTAATCAGCCCCAGCATTTT. Protein sequence: CASSLPGQSNQPQHF.

The chain uses TRBV5-1 and TRBJ2-1; TRBD2 is a possible D gene (6 bases). CDR3 length: 14 residues. Germline CDR1 and CDR2: SGHRS and YFSETQ. V was pared by 0 bases and J by 14 bases, with 18 bases between. CDR3 sequence (DNA): TGCGCCAGCAGCTTGGGTATGACGCAGGGAGGTGAGTTCTTC. As protein: CASSLGMTQGGEFF.

On this clone itself: The junction and the germline gene differ at one end; a read error may be behind it. The rearrangement links TRBV7-8 to TRBJ1-2; D gene unclear. CDR3 length equals 20 residues. Germline V gene data show CDR1 as SGHVS and CDR2 as FQNEAQ. The CDR3 coding sequence is TGTGCCAGCAGGTTAGAGGCGGCAGGTTTCAAACCGGGATCTAACTATGGCTACACCTTC. Translation gives CASRLEAAGFKPGSNYGYTF.

This sequence joins TRBV4-1 and TRBJ1-5; no definite D call. V gave up 0 bases and J gave up 2 bases, with 11 bases separating them. Germline V gene data show CDR1 as MGHRA and CDR2 as YSYEKL. The CDR3 is 16 amino acids. The CDR3: CASSQDGFGGNQPQHF. CDR3 nucleotide sequence: TGCGCCAGCAGCCAAGACGGATTTGGGGGCAATCAGCCCCAGCATTTT.

This chain joins TRBV27 and TRBJ2-3; the D is unclear. The CDR3 is 11 residues long. Germline lookup yields CDR1 MNHEY and CDR2 SMNVEV (reference sequence). With 3 bases removed from V and 6 bases from J, the gap between germline ends came to 4 bases. The chain's CDR3 is CASSLADTQYF. For the CDR3, the DNA is TGTGCCAGCAGTTTGGCGGATACGCAGTATTTT.

V gene TRBV19 combines with J gene TRBJ2-1; 9 bases are shared with TRBD1. Germline CDR1 and CDR2: LNHDA and SQIVND (reference sequence). V trimming: 6 bases; J trimming: 7 bases; junction bases outside the gene matches: 4. The CDR3 runs to 13 residues. The chain's CDR3 is CASRQGAGNEQFF. The CDR3 DNA follows: TGTGCCAGTAGACAGGGGGCGGGGAATGAGCAGTTCTTC.

The chain is built from TRBV6-5 and TRBJ1-2; D is unresolved. The CDR3 has 16 residues. Germline loops: CDR1 MNHEY, CDR2 SVGAGI. Trimming took 2 bases from V and 3 from J, leaving 16 bases between them. The CDR3 region is CASSYTFNPGYYGYTF. CDR3 nucleotide sequence: TGTGCCAGCAGTTACACCTTTAACCCGGGATACTATGGCTACACCTTC.

V gene TRBV5-1 combines with J gene TRBJ2-7; unclear D gene. This CDR3 is built from 13 residues. Trimming cost V 5 bases and J 5 bases, with 14 bases left between them. In germline, CDR1 is SGHRS, CDR2 YFSETQ. The CDR3 region is CASSGEVRDEQYF. CDR3 in DNA: TGCGCCAGCAGTGGCGAGGTTCGAGACGAGCAGTACTTC.

The chain couples TRBV5-8 to TRBJ2-7; 9 nucleotides match TRBD1. V dropped 6 bases and J dropped 3; count of bases not matched to a gene: 7. Germline CDR1 and CDR2: SGHTS and YDEGEE. CDR3 length: 14 amino acids. CDR3 residues: CASIPGQGLYEQYF. The CDR3 bases are TGTGCCAGCATCCCGGGACAGGGACTCTACGAGCAGTACTTC.

This chain links TRBV27 with TRBJ1-1; TRBD1 is a possible D gene (6 bases). There are 14 residues in the CDR3. Germline V gene sequence: CDR1 MNHEY, CDR2 SMNVEV (reference sequence). The V end was cut by 4 bases, the J end by 1 base, with 10 bases between. The CDR3 spells CASSSPGANTEAFF. The CDR3 coding sequence is TGTGCCAGCAGTTCCCCGGGGGCGAACACTGAAGCTTTCTTT.

The chain is built from TRBV6-5 and TRBJ2-1, with D perhaps matching TRBD1 (6 bases). Germline CDR1 is MNHEY and CDR2 is SVGAGI. Trimming stripped 2 bases from V and 10 bases from J, with 9 bases between. This CDR3 is built from 12 residues. The CDR3, as DNA: TGTGCCAGCAGTTACGGGACAAAGGAGCAGTTCTTC. Translated: CASSYGTKEQFF.

The chain carries TRBV9 and TRBJ1-5; no clear D gene. The V and J ends lost 4 bases and 4 bases respectively, with 18 bases between them. Germline CDR1 and CDR2: SGDLS and YYNGEE. The CDR3 contains 16 residues. CDR3 region: CASSTRRESKNQPQHF. CDR3 sequence (DNA): TGTGCCAGCAGCACTCGCCGGGAGAGTAAAAATCAGCCCCAGCATTTT.

This clone was seen only once. The chain links TRBV4-1 to TRBJ2-7; 8 bases line up with TRBD2. The CDR3 is 15 amino acids. CDR1 is MGHRA and CDR2 is YSYEKL in the germline V gene. Trimming removed 2 bases from V and 3 bases from J; junction bases left unmatched: 6. DNA of the CDR3: TGCGCCAGCAGCCAATGGTCTAGCGGGCACTACGAGCAGTACTTC. This translates into CASSQWSSGHYEQYF.

The chain employs TRBV15 and TRBJ2-1; D perhaps matches TRBD2 (6 bases). The CDR3 loop spans 17 amino acids. Trimming cost V 0 bases and J 10 bases, with 22 bases left between them. The germline CDR1 and CDR2 sequences are LNHNV and YYDKDF (reference sequence). The CDR3 loop reads CATSRDLGLTKSGEQFF. For the CDR3, the DNA is TGTGCCACCAGCAGAGATCTGGGACTCACAAAGTCGGGAGAGCAGTTCTTC.

V is TRBV7-9 and J is TRBJ2-1; the D gene is possibly TRBD2 (6 bases). The CDR3 is 15 amino acids. V was clipped by 2 bases and J by 4 bases, with 12 bases between them. Germline CDR1 reads SEHNR; CDR2 reads FQNEAQ (reference sequence). The CDR3 is CASSLPGGSYNEQFF. CDR3 nucleotide sequence: TGTGCCAGCAGCTTACCTGGGGGGTCGTACAATGAGCAGTTCTTC.

V usage is TRBV9 and J usage is TRBJ2-7; D gene ambiguous. With 0 bases removed from V and 3 bases from J, the gap between germline ends came to 13 bases. Germline V gene data show CDR1 as SGDLS and CDR2 as YYNGEE. This CDR3 is built from 15 residues. The CDR3, as DNA: TGTGCCAGCAGCGTAGAACCCCAGCCGCTCTACGAGCAGTACTTC. This translates into CASSVEPQPLYEQYF. Full variable domain (outside the CDR3, taken from reference TRBV9 and TRBJ2-7): DSGVTQTPKHLITATGQRVTLRCSPRSGDLSVYWYQQSLDQGLQFLIQYYNGEERAKGNILERFSAQQFPDLHSELNLSSLELGDSALYFCASSVEPQPLYEQYFGPGTRLTVT.

CDR3 amino acids: CASEGPTEAFF. In DNA, the CDR3 is TGTGCCAGTGAGGGCCCGACAGAAGCTTTCTTT. The chain uses TRBV6-1 and TRBJ1-1, with D unresolved. CDR1 is MNHNS and CDR2 is SASEGT in the germline V gene. The CDR3 has 11 residues. Trimming removed 9 bases at V and 8 bases at J, with 13 bases between.